This TCR beta chain was recorded in a study of shared clonotypes between healthy human individuals (dated by TCRdb to the early 2020s). Regarding the complete study: The cohort included three men and two women between 18 and 49 years of age. For each donor, CD4 naive and CD4 memory were each given three plates, CD8 naive was given two plates, and CD8 memory was given one plate. To estimate repertoire size and how much clonotypes are shared between individuals, the study performed deep sequencing of blood TCR repertoires from roughly five healthy adults. To increase sequencing depth and limit assay-specific biases, TCR repertoire library preparation and sequencing were carried out by different laboratories using diverse techniques. Between about 0.85 and 9.5 billion PBMCs per donor were obtained by leukapheresis. Study-level results and caveats: Incomplete sequencing was indicated by rarefaction of sorted-subset datasets, despite the large sequencing depth. Larger estimated clonotype richness was generally found for naive subsets than for memory subsets. When a handful of donors were compared, the shared fraction of clonotypes was 5% to 6.5% for naive CD4, about 4% for naive CD8, about 2.4% for memory CD4, and about 0.36% for memory CD8. Pairwise subsampling indicated that sequencing depth was expected to affect the degree of clonotype sharing among donors. Sampling was restricted to blood, and TCR repertoires in tissues likely differ from the TCR repertoires found in blood. Because the study included only a small number of donors, the genetic and exposure-history diversity represented was limited. Higher generation probabilities were observed for clonotypes shared by all four sorted-subset donors than for non-shared clonotypes.

In the germline V gene, CDR1 corresponds to SGHTA and CDR2 to FQGNSA. Trimming takes 3 bases from V and 2 bases from J, and the germline ends sit 14 bases apart. Including the terminal cysteine and phenylalanine, the CDR3 comprises 15 residues. The read is trimmed to its CDR3 DNA, 45 bases read in frame from base 1. Comments on this clone: This receptor's antigen is unknown. Per-base qualities were not stored, and no clone one base away is much larger.

Donors were healthy HIV-negative adults with no recently reported acute infections or vaccinations. Every donor was a Caucasian adult living in Nashville, Tennessee, USA. CD4+ T cells were enriched by magnetic negative selection; naive cells were then positively selected on CD45RA, and the negative fraction formed the memory subset. Blood was obtained by leukapheresis, after which PBMCs were separated by Ficoll-Histopaque density gradient centrifugation and cryopreserved in liquid nitrogen vapor phase. Purity and quantity of every magnetically sorted T cell population were checked by analytical flow cytometry. Genomic DNA was isolated from every sorted fraction and measured by UV absorbance on a Nanodrop 2000c. TCR CDR3 regions were amplified from genomic DNA by multiplex PCR using the deep immunoSEQ assay. Extracted genomic DNA from each cell subset was spread evenly across all wells of several immunoSEQ 96-well plates, with each plate serving as a replicate. For sorted subsets, each replicate PCR was loaded with approximately 0.2 ug genomic DNA, equivalent to some 27,000 T cell genomes. The purified libraries were quantified using a Qubit 3.0 fluorometer, sized with a Bioanalyzer 2100, and then quantified again using the KAPA Library Quantification kit. Every immunoSEQ 96-well plate was sequenced on a separate single-read 150-cycle Illumina NextSeq 550 flow cell. The authors' pipeline ran thus. Because only junctional sequences without quality scores were contained in the immunoSEQ output, filtering matching that applied to full-length reads could not be performed. Sequences were annotated with PyIR, a Python wrapper for IgBLAST v1.9, and V/J genes and CDR3 were assigned using IMGT germline references. Any read was removed if the V/J assignment was weak (E-value above 1e-6), the CDR3 was missing, or the read contained stop codons, out-of-frame junctions, or ambiguous translated residues. A V3J clonotype was defined by an identical inferred V gene, J gene, and CDR3 amino acid sequence. Percentage overlap between repertoires was calculated by dividing the number of shared unique clonotypes by the size of the smaller repertoire. Repertoire richness was assessed with RTK rarefaction, the Chao1 estimator, and Recon v2.1 estimates of unobserved clonotypes. For all TCRbeta clonotypes obtained by the gDNA method from a few donors, generation probabilities were computed with OLGA. TCRdb re-hosts the immuneACCESS table, in-frame sequences only. Its copies lack some clones; in the studies checked, an unresolved V gene accounts for under half of them, and the cause for the rest is not known. Clone size and V and J calls were adopted from that table, with D and trimming inferred from the DNA. The sample table holds 2.3 million or so clones, of which approximately 95% were seen once. Together, the top ten hold 0.3% to 0.4% of the sample.

The receptor's source is a man younger than 35 in good health. Some clones in this sample may be carry-over from other donors' samples. The chain is assembled from TRBV7-2 and TRBJ2-7; TRBD1 is possibly the D segment (7 matching bases). The sample consisted of naive CD4+ T cells from PBMCs. The sample's cell subset or site label is to be understood as: CD45RA+ positively selected. The CDR3 reads CASSFAGGQPYEQYF. DNA sequence: TGTGCCAGCAGCTTTGCCGGGGGACAGCCCTACGAGCAGTACTTC.